The 3 T cell receptor beta chains below were found in one sample sequenced in a study of cytomegalovirus exposure and HLA in healthy donors. Clones were sequenced by immunoSEQ multiplex PCR, and TCRdb holds only the in-frame ones, with some missing. Among 120,000 or so clones listed, over 85% were seen once. The sample comprised PBMCs. Receptors were obtained from a woman aged 18-29 years in good health and CMV-seronegative.

This chain joins TRBV18 and TRBJ2-7; 11 bases are a match to TRBD2. In germline, CDR1 is KGHSH, CDR2 LQKENI. This CDR3 has 17 amino acids. The V gene end was trimmed by 2 bases and the J gene end by 2 bases; junction bases not matched to a gene: 8. CDR3 residues: CASSPALSSGRAYEQYF. The DNA of the CDR3 is TGTGCCAGCTCACCAGCCCTGAGTAGCGGGAGGGCCTACGAGCAGTACTTC.

This rearrangement joins TRBV10-3 to TRBJ1-4, with TRBD1 identical over 9 bases. V lost 2 bases, J lost 6 bases, and 4 bases stayed unmatched. This CDR3 has 15 amino acids. CDR1 is ENHRY and CDR2 is SYGVKD in the germline V gene. This CDR3 is CAISEMGQGDEKLFF. The CDR3 nucleotides are TGTGCCATCAGTGAGATGGGACAGGGCGATGAAAAACTGTTTTTT.

The V call is TRBV30, the J call TRBJ2-7; 10 nucleotides line up with TRBD2. V lost 0 bases to trimming and J lost 4 bases; unmatched junction nucleotides: 6. From germline, CDR1 is GTSNPN and CDR2 SVGIG (reference sequence). CDR3 size: 15 residues. The CDR3 sequence: CAWSVGPSGSYEQYF. Here the CDR3 DNA reads TGTGCCTGGAGTGTAGGGCCTAGCGGGAGTTACGAGCAGTACTTC.